The 17 T cell receptor beta chains in this list originate from one sample, sequenced in a study of T cells after somatic rescue of genetic block. The table came from immunoSEQ multiplex PCR; TCRdb's copy has only in-frame clones and leaves some out. The sample contains 67,000 or so clones, roughly 93% of which appear only once. The sample consisted of peripheral blood mononuclear cells (PBMCs). The receptors here all came from a man aged 30 to 45.

The rearrangement links TRBV9 to TRBJ2-5; maybe TRBD1 (6 bases). CDR1 is SGDLS and CDR2 is YYNGEE in the germline V gene. V was clipped by 7 bases and J by 4 bases, with 17 bases between them. CDR3 length equals 14 residues. CDR3 in amino acids: CASCPRGEGETQYF. The CDR3 DNA reads TGTGCCAGCTGCCCCAGGGGTGAAGGAGAGACCCAGTACTTC.

CDR3 DNA: TGTGCCAGCAGCCAAGTTACCCGTTATAATGAGCAGTTCTTC. Protein sequence: CASSQVTRYNEQFF. The rearrangement links TRBV14 to TRBJ2-1; no definite D call. Deletions cut 1 base from V and 7 bases from J, with 11 bases between. Germline CDR1 is SGHDN and CDR2 is FVKESK. The CDR3 spans 14 residues.

This chain joins TRBV7-8 and TRBJ2-5; 12 bases align to TRBD2. The ends lost 1 base at V and 11 bases at J; junction bases unmatched: 8. Germline CDR1 and CDR2: SGHVS and FQNEAQ. The CDR3 totals 15 residues. CDR3 amino acids: CASSLGLAGAGEQYF. For the CDR3, the DNA is TGTGCCAGCAGCTTAGGACTAGCGGGAGCGGGTGAGCAGTACTTC.

This chain joins TRBV11-2 and TRBJ2-6, with D perhaps given as TRBD1 or TRBD2 (7 bases each). The V gene lost 4 bases and the J gene lost 2 bases, with 21 bases spanning the gap. Germline CDR1 and CDR2: SGHAT and FQNNGV. CDR3 length: 19 residues. The CDR3 sequence is CASSSRGAGGKAGANVLTF. The CDR3 DNA sequence: TGTGCCAGCAGCTCCCGGGGGGCAGGGGGAAAGGCTGGGGCCAACGTCCTGACTTTC.

In this sample, this clone turned up once. This sequence joins TRBV6-1 and TRBJ1-5; 8 bases are shared with TRBD1. In germline, CDR1 is MNHNS, CDR2 SASEGT. J lost 3 bases, V lost 6 bases, and 7 bases had no gene match. The CDR3 is 15 amino acids. In nucleotides, the CDR3 is TGTGCCAGCAGCGAACAGGACAGGGTCAATCAGCCCCAGCATTTT. Its protein product is CASSEQDRVNQPQHF.

The gene calls are TRBV19 and TRBJ1-5; D remains ambiguous. Germline V gives CDR1 LNHDA, CDR2 SQIVND (reference sequence). This CDR3 region has 17 residues. The V and J ends lost 6 bases and 2 bases respectively, with 20 bases between them. The CDR3 here is CASSPPPPRAGNQPQHF. The CDR3 nucleotides are TGTGCCAGTAGCCCCCCCCCACCACGGGCGGGCAATCAGCCCCAGCATTTT.

In its sample, this clone was seen once. V gene TRBV13 combines with J gene TRBJ2-7; 8 nucleotides line up with TRBD1. This CDR3 has 14 residues. CDR1 and CDR2 (germline): PRHDT, FYEKMQ (reference sequence). Unmatched junction bases numbered 8, after V lost 6 bases and J lost 4 bases. CDR3 in amino acids: CASSFRDRPYEQYF. The CDR3 region has the DNA TGTGCCAGCAGTTTCCGGGACAGGCCGTACGAGCAGTACTTC.

With respect to this clone: Other nucleotide sequences in the sample specify the same CDR3. The genes are TRBV4-3 and TRBJ2-7, with 13 bases lining up with TRBD2. Unmatched junction bases numbered 2, after V lost 4 bases and J lost 2 bases. Germline CDR1 reads LGHNA; CDR2 reads YSLEER. This CDR3 is 15 amino acids long. DNA for the CDR3: TGCGCCAGCAGCCGTGGACTAGCGGGAGCCTACGAGCAGTACTTC. It is translated as CASSRGLAGAYEQYF.

This chain links TRBV6-6 with TRBJ1-2; possibly TRBD1 for D (5 bases). V lost 7 bases and J lost 2, with 8 bases in between. The CDR3 covers 12 residues. Germline CDR1 and CDR2: MNHNY and SVGAGI (reference sequence). The CDR3 DNA reads TGTGCCAGCACATCAGGGAACTATGGCTACACCTTC. It is translated as CASTSGNYGYTF.

This clone turned up a few times. The chain couples TRBV5-4 to TRBJ1-1; TRBD1 is a possible D gene (5 bases). The CDR3 length is 15 residues. Trimming shortened V by 3 bases and J by 5 bases, and 17 bases separated the two germline ends. Germline values: CDR1 SGHNT, CDR2 YYREEE (reference sequence). The CDR3 protein is CASSWGGQGRTEAFF. The CDR3 DNA reads TGTGCCAGCAGCTGGGGTGGGCAGGGTAGGACTGAAGCTTTCTTT.

The chain has TRBV6-6 and TRBJ2-1, with D maybe TRBD1 (6 bases). Trimming removed 7 bases at V and 2 bases at J, with 18 bases between. CDR1 is MNHNY, CDR2 SVGAGI, per germline (reference sequence). This CDR3 is 16 amino acids long. The CDR3 reads CASIGTRVGPYNEQFF. Written as DNA, the CDR3 is TGTGCCAGCATCGGGACAAGGGTCGGGCCCTACAATGAGCAGTTCTTC.

The chain is built from TRBV5-6 and TRBJ1-1; the D is unclear. Trimming cost V 1 base and J 4 bases, with 14 bases left between them. Germline CDR1 SGHDT, CDR2 YYEEEE. CDR3 length equals 15 residues. The CDR3 DNA sequence: TGTGCCAGCAGCTTGTTATTAGGGCAGCTCACTGAAGCTTTCTTT. It translates to CASSLLLGQLTEAFF.

The chain joins TRBV7-2 to TRBJ1-5; 7 bases map to TRBD1. Losses at the gene ends were 5 bases for V and 5 bases for J; bases not matched to a gene: 3. The CDR3 totals 13 residues. Germline V gene lookup returns CDR1 SGHTA and CDR2 FQGNSA. This chain's CDR3 is CASSTDRDQPQHF. CDR3 nucleotide sequence: TGTGCCAGCAGCACCGACAGGGATCAGCCCCAGCATTTT.

The chain couples TRBV6-5 to TRBJ2-1; tentative D call: TRBD1 (5 bases). Trimming stripped 0 bases from V and 6 bases from J, with 9 bases between. CDR1 is MNHEY and CDR2 is SVGAGI in the germline V gene. The CDR3 runs to 14 residues. The CDR3 DNA is TGTGCCAGCAGTTACTCGGGCAGGGTCAATGAGCAGTTCTTC. Amino acid sequence: CASSYSGRVNEQFF.

This chain uses TRBV11-2 with TRBJ1-4; D may be TRBD1 (5 bases). V lost 5 bases and J lost 4, with 17 bases in between. Germline values: CDR1 SGHAT, CDR2 FQNNGV. The CDR3 loop spans 16 amino acids. CDR3 bases: TGTGCCAGCAGCCCAAGGGGCGGCAGGGTTAATGAAAAACTGTTTTTT. Translating it yields CASSPRGGRVNEKLFF. Using reference TRBV11-2 and TRBJ1-4 for the parts outside the CDR3, the full variable domain is EAGVAQSPRYKIIEKRQSVAFWCNPISGHATLYWYQQILGQGPKLLIQFQNNGVVDDSQLPKDRFSAERLKGVDSTLKIQPAKLEDSAVYLCASSPRGGRVNEKLFFGSGTQLSVL.

The V call is TRBV6-5, the J call TRBJ2-2, with 7 bases that match TRBD2. There are 14 residues in the CDR3. Germline CDR1 MNHEY, CDR2 SVGAGI. The V gene end was trimmed by 6 bases and the J gene end by 7 bases; junction bases not matched to a gene: 8. CDR3 loop: CASSLWEGHGELFF. For the CDR3, the DNA is TGTGCCAGCAGCCTATGGGAGGGCCACGGGGAGCTGTTTTTT.

The chain is built from TRBV2 and TRBJ1-5; D ambiguous. Germline CDR1 reads SNHLY; CDR2 reads FYNNEI. The germline V and J ends were trimmed by 6 bases and 0 bases, with 15 bases remaining between them. This CDR3 spans 16 amino acids. The CDR3 DNA reads TGTGCCAGCAGGGACGACACCCTTAATAGCAATCAGCCCCAGCATTTT. It encodes CASRDDTLNSNQPQHF.